Listed here are 18 T cell receptor beta chains from one sample, sequenced in a study of cytomegalovirus exposure and HLA in healthy donors. Primers for the PCR totalled 60 Vbeta and 13 Jbeta. Method: immunoSEQ multiplex PCR; TCRdb's copy keeps in-frame clones and lacks some. The profile covers roughly 190,000 clones, with around 62% appearing a single time and less than 3% taken by the ten largest. The sample was PBMCs. The receptor source for this set is a man in his forties in good health and CMV-seronegative.

The chain employs TRBV5-1 and TRBJ2-1; D ambiguous. This CDR3 has 15 residues. The ends were cut back, 0 bases at V and 2 bases at J, with 9 bases in the middle. Germline V CDR1 and CDR2: SGHRS, YFSETQ. The CDR3, as DNA: TGCGCCAGCAGCTTGGGACTGCCAGCCTACAATGAGCAGTTCTTC. Protein: CASSLGLPAYNEQFF.

The chain carries TRBV10-3 and TRBJ2-1; perhaps TRBD1 as D (6 bases). Germline V gene data show CDR1 as ENHRY and CDR2 as SYGVKD. The CDR3 covers 14 residues. V shed 5 bases and J shed 4 bases, with 12 bases lying between them. The CDR3 region is CAISQGLYYNEQFF. CDR3 nucleotide sequence: TGTGCCATCAGTCAGGGGTTGTATTACAATGAGCAGTTCTTC.

The J gene is TRBJ2-3, the V gene TRBV5-8; D remains ambiguous. Trimming left V 0 bases short and J 0 bases short, with 8 bases between. This CDR3 spans 15 amino acids. Germline V gene sequence: CDR1 SGHTS, CDR2 YDEGEE. CDR3 bases: TGTGCCAGCAGCTTGGGAGGTTCTAGCACAGATACGCAGTATTTT. This translates into CASSLGGSSTDTQYF.

This chain connects TRBV5-1 to TRBJ2-2, with 7 positions matching TRBD2. J was trimmed by 3 bases and V by 4 bases; bases with no gene match: 6. This CDR3 contains 15 residues. Germline V gene sequence: CDR1 SGHRS, CDR2 YFSETQ. The CDR3 DNA reads TGCGCCAGCAGCAGCGGACTAGTCGACACCGGGGAGCTGTTTTTT. Translating gives CASSSGLVDTGELFF.

The sample holds a few counts of this clone. This chain uses TRBV5-1 with TRBJ1-4; D call uncertain. Trimming removed 2 bases at V and 0 bases at J, with 11 bases between. The germline gives CDR1 SGHRS, CDR2 YFSETQ. This CDR3 contains 16 residues. The CDR3 reads CASSLRRASTNEKLFF. CDR3 DNA sequence: TGCGCCAGCAGCTTAAGGAGGGCCTCAACTAATGAAAAACTGTTTTTT.

In this sample, this clone turned up a few times. V usage is TRBV2 and J usage is TRBJ2-7, with TRBD1 matching over 9 bases. The CDR3 has 13 residues. The V gene's germline CDR1 is SNHLY and CDR2 FYNNEI. With V trimmed by 6 bases and J by 6 bases, 6 bases remained unmatched. The CDR3 DNA reads as TGTGCCAGCAGACCGGGACAGGGAGGCGAGCAGTACTTC. The encoded protein is CASRPGQGGEQYF.

This clone was seen many times. This chain links TRBV6-4 with TRBJ1-1, with 8 positions matching TRBD1. Germline trimming cut 0 bases from V and 1 base from J; bases unmatched to any gene: 13. Germline V CDR1 and CDR2: MRHNA, SNTAGT. CDR3 size: 19 residues. CDR3 in amino acids: CASSDSNQRYRGRNTEAFF. For the CDR3, the DNA is TGTGCCAGCAGTGACTCGAACCAGAGGTACAGGGGGAGGAACACTGAAGCTTTCTTT.

The CDR3 region has the DNA TGTGCCAGCAGCCCGTTTCGGGCAGGGATCGAGCAGTACTTC. The encoded protein is CASSPFRAGIEQYF. The chain combines TRBV13 with TRBJ2-7; maybe TRBD1 (5 bases). Trimming cost V 5 bases and J 6 bases, with 17 bases left between them. This CDR3 spans 14 amino acids. Germline CDR1 is PRHDT and CDR2 is FYEKMQ (reference sequence).

For the CDR3, the DNA is TGTGCCAGCAGCTTAGCGGTCCGGGACAGAAATCAGCCCCAGCATTTT. Protein: CASSLAVRDRNQPQHF. The chain uses TRBV7-9 and TRBJ1-5; TRBD1 matches at 7 bases. V dropped 0 bases and J dropped 4; count of bases not matched to a gene: 6. This CDR3 has 16 amino acids. Germline CDR1 reads SEHNR; CDR2 reads FQNEAQ (reference sequence).

Here the CDR3 DNA reads TGTGCCAGCAGTGAAGCGCTTACTAGCGGGAGGGGAAAGTTCTTC. Its protein product is CASSEALTSGRGKFF. J is TRBJ2-1 and V is TRBV2; 13 nucleotides line up with TRBD2. CDR1 SNHLY and CDR2 FYNNEI come from the germline V gene. This CDR3 is 15 amino acids long. The junction had 7 bases not matched to a gene; V was cut back by 0 bases and J by 14 bases. Full variable domain (rest looked up from reference TRBV2 and TRBJ2-1): EPEVTQTPSHQVTQMGQEVILRCVPISNHLYFYWYRQILGQKVEFLVSFYNNEISEKSEIFDDQFSVERPDGSNFTLKIRSTKLEDSAMYFCASSEALTSGRGKFFGPGTRLTVL.

V and J are TRBV6-5 and TRBJ1-1; 10 bases match TRBD1. The CDR3 loop spans 15 amino acids. The junction had 7 bases not matched to a gene; V was cut back by 5 bases and J by 4 bases. From germline, CDR1 is MNHEY and CDR2 SVGAGI. This CDR3 is CASSPSTGGTTEAFF. The CDR3 bases are TGTGCCAGCAGTCCGTCGACAGGGGGCACCACTGAAGCTTTCTTT.

The genes are TRBV30 and TRBJ2-3; 9 nucleotides agree with TRBD1. Germline CDR1 and CDR2: GTSNPN and SVGIG (reference sequence). CDR3 length: 15 residues. The V and J ends lost 0 bases and 1 base, in that order; junction bases with no gene match: 2. The DNA for the CDR3 is TGTGCCTGGAGTGTAAGGACAGGGGGCACAGATACGCAGTATTTT. This gives the protein CAWSVRTGGTDTQYF.

V and J are TRBV2 and TRBJ2-5; the D gene is possibly TRBD1 (6 bases). Trimming took off 4 bases at V and 3 bases at J, with 9 bases between the two ends. CDR1 SNHLY and CDR2 FYNNEI come from the germline V gene. CDR3 length: 13 amino acids. In nucleotides, the CDR3 is TGTGCCAGCAGTGTACAGGGTGAAGAGACCCAGTACTTC. As protein: CASSVQGEETQYF.

This clone was counted between two and nine times. V is TRBV5-4 and J is TRBJ1-3; D gene uncertain. Germline V gene lookup returns CDR1 SGHNT and CDR2 YYREEE (reference sequence). V gave up 0 bases and J gave up 1 base, with 5 bases separating them. CDR3 length equals 14 residues. The CDR3 DNA reads TGTGCCAGCAGCTTGGCGCAGTCTGGAAACACCATATATTTT. The encoded protein is CASSLAQSGNTIYF.

CDR3 region: CSAYGGGNTEAFF. The DNA of the CDR3 is TGCAGCGCCTATGGGGGAGGGAACACTGAAGCTTTCTTT. V and J are TRBV29-1 and TRBJ1-1; D perhaps matches TRBD1 (5 bases). Germline V gene lookup returns CDR1 SQVTM and CDR2 ANQGSEA. CDR3 size: 13 residues. Trimming cost V 7 bases and J 1 base, with 13 bases left between them. Based on the CDR3 plus reference TRBV29-1 and TRBJ1-1, the full variable domain is SAVISQKPSRDICQRGTSLTIQCQVDSQVTMMFWYRQQPGQSLTLIATANQGSEATYESGFVIDKFPISRPNLTFSTLTVSNMSPEDSSIYLCSAYGGGNTEAFFGQGTRLTVV.

This clone was seen a few times. The V and J genes are TRBV11-3 and TRBJ2-5; D is perhaps TRBD2 (5 bases). V was clipped by 5 bases and J by 1 base, with 14 bases between them. This CDR3 region has 15 residues. Looked up from germline, CDR1 is SGHNT and CDR2 is YENEEA. The CDR3 DNA is TGTGCCAGCAGCAAATCGAGGGAGCGCCAAGAGACCCAGTACTTC. Amino acid sequence: CASSKSRERQETQYF. The full variable domain, its missing parts supplied by reference TRBV11-3 and TRBJ2-5, is EAGVVQSPRYKIIEKKQPVAFWCNPISGHNTLYWYLQNLGQGPELLIRYENEEAVDDSQLPKDRFSAERLKGVDSTLKIQPAELGDSAVYLCASSKSRERQETQYFGPGTRLLVL.

CDR3 nucleotide sequence: TGCGCCAGCAGCTCCATGGGACTAGCGGGGCAAGAGACCCAGTACTTC. This codes for CASSSMGLAGQETQYF. The chain is built from TRBV5-1 and TRBJ2-5; 13 bases align to TRBD2. The CDR3 is made up of 16 amino acids. Looked up from germline, CDR1 is SGHRS and CDR2 is YFSETQ. The ends lost 3 bases at V and 2 bases at J; junction bases unmatched: 4. The full variable domain, completed using reference TRBV5-1 and TRBJ2-5, is KAGVTQTPRYLIKTRGQQVTLSCSPISGHRSVSWYQQTPGQGLQFLFEYFSETQRNKGNFPGRFSGRQFSNSRSEMNVSTLELGDSALYLCASSSMGLAGQETQYFGPGTRLLVL.

The chain has TRBV29-1 and TRBJ1-2; 9 nucleotides match TRBD1. Trimming removed 1 base from V and 2 bases from J; junction bases left unmatched: 2. Germline CDR1 is SQVTM and CDR2 is ANQGSEA. The CDR3 runs to 14 residues. The CDR3 protein is CSVEGGTGNYGYTF. CDR3 coding DNA: TGCAGCGTTGAAGGGGGGACAGGGAACTATGGCTACACCTTC.